The rows below give T cell receptor beta chains drawn from one sample of a study of cytomegalovirus exposure and HLA in healthy donors. Clones were read by immunoSEQ multiplex PCR, and TCRdb kept only the in-frame ones, dropping some. The sample yields more than 250,000 clones, approximately 90% seen once. Sequenced material: PBMCs. These receptor sequences come from a young woman in good health and CMV-seronegative. Both conserved end residues are part of each CDR3. A D gene is named only where the DNA matches it firmly. Not every row has a clone size; where given, it reads once, few, many or a size class.

D gene: .; CDR3 length: 11; V gene: TRBV27; J gene: TRBJ1-1; clone size: .; CDR3 DNA: TGTGCCAGCAGTGGAGGGACTGAAGCTTTCTTT; CDR3 protein: CASSGGTEAFF
D gene: TRBD1; CDR3 length: 16; V gene: TRBV19; J gene: TRBJ1-6; clone size: .; CDR3 DNA: TGTGCCAGTAGCAACTTTGGACAGGGTTCCGATTCACCCCTCCACTTT; CDR3 protein: CASSNFGQGSDSPLHF
D gene: TRBD2; CDR3 length: 16; V gene: TRBV5-6; J gene: TRBJ2-5; clone size: once; CDR3 DNA: TGTGCCAGCAGCTTCGGACTAGCGGGGGGCCAAGAGACCCAGTACTTC; CDR3 protein: CASSFGLAGGQETQYF
D gene: TRBD1; CDR3 length: 15; V gene: TRBV29-1; J gene: TRBJ1-2; clone size: .; CDR3 DNA: TGCAGCGTTGAAGACCAGACAGGGAGTGTCTATGGCTACACCTTC; CDR3 protein: CSVEDQTGSVYGYTF
D gene: .; CDR3 length: 15; V gene: TRBV9; J gene: TRBJ2-7; clone size: .; CDR3 DNA: TGTGCCAGCGGCAACAAGGTAGAGGGCGGCTACGAGCAGTACTTC; CDR3 protein: CASGNKVEGGYEQYF
D gene: TRBD1; CDR3 length: 15; V gene: TRBV5-1; J gene: TRBJ2-3; clone size: once; CDR3 DNA: TGCGCCAGCAGCTCACCCGGGACAGGGCCAGATACGCAGTATTTT; CDR3 protein: CASSSPGTGPDTQYF
D gene: .; CDR3 length: 13; V gene: TRBV7-9; J gene: TRBJ1-2; clone size: .; CDR3 DNA: TGTTCTGGGGAGGCCGGGACGGACTATGGCTACACCTTC; CDR3 protein: CSGEAGTDYGYTF
D gene: TRBD1; CDR3 length: 14; V gene: TRBV5-4; J gene: TRBJ1-1; clone size: .; CDR3 DNA: TGTGCCAGCAGCCGACAGGGGATGAACACTGAAGCTTTCTTT; CDR3 protein: CASSRQGMNTEAFF
D gene: TRBD1; CDR3 length: 16; V gene: TRBV10-3; J gene: TRBJ1-2; clone size: few; CDR3 DNA: TGTGCCATCAGTGAGTTTACAGGGGTCCGGGAGTATGGCTACACCTTC; CDR3 protein: CAISEFTGVREYGYTF
D gene: .; CDR3 length: 13; V gene: TRBV18; J gene: TRBJ2-5; clone size: .; CDR3 DNA: TGTGCCAGCTCACCAGGCAGGGAACAGACCCAGTACTTC; CDR3 protein: CASSPGREQTQYF
D gene: .; CDR3 length: 15; V gene: TRBV25-1; J gene: TRBJ1-1; clone size: .; CDR3 DNA: TGTGCCAGCAGTGTCTCAGGGGTCATGAACACTGAAGCTTTCTTT; CDR3 protein: CASSVSGVMNTEAFF
D gene: .; CDR3 length: 14; V gene: TRBV10-3; J gene: TRBJ1-3; clone size: .; CDR3 DNA: TGTGCCATCAGGAATTCTACTCTGGGAGACACCATATATTTT; CDR3 protein: CAIRNSTLGDTIYF
D gene: .; CDR3 length: 11; V gene: TRBV7-8; J gene: TRBJ2-1; clone size: .; CDR3 DNA: TGTGCCAGCAGCCACAGCAATGAGCAGTTCTTC; CDR3 protein: CASSHSNEQFF
D gene: .; CDR3 length: 13; V gene: TRBV7-6; J gene: TRBJ1-1; clone size: .; CDR3 DNA: TGTGCCAGCAGCTTCGCCGGGGGGGCTGAAGCTTTCTTT; CDR3 protein: CASSFAGGAEAFF
D gene: TRBD2; CDR3 length: 16; V gene: TRBV7-6; J gene: TRBJ2-1; clone size: .; CDR3 DNA: TGTGCCAGCAGCCCCTCATTAGCGGGGGGTTACAATGAGCAGTTCTTC; CDR3 protein: CASSPSLAGGYNEQFF
D gene: .; CDR3 length: 11; V gene: TRBV7-9; J gene: TRBJ1-1; clone size: .; CDR3 DNA: TGTGCCAGCGTGGCAGGGGAGGAAGCTTTCTTT; CDR3 protein: CASVAGEEAFF
D gene: TRBD1; CDR3 length: 14; V gene: TRBV19; J gene: TRBJ2-3; clone size: .; CDR3 DNA: TGTGCCAGTAGCGGGACAGCCTTTACAGATACGCAGTATTTT; CDR3 protein: CASSGTAFTDTQYF
D gene: .; CDR3 length: 14; V gene: TRBV9; J gene: TRBJ2-7; clone size: .; CDR3 DNA: TGTGCCAGCAGCGTCCAGGGGATCCCCTACGAGCAGTACTTC; CDR3 protein: CASSVQGIPYEQYF
D gene: .; CDR3 length: 16; V gene: TRBV14; J gene: TRBJ1-3; clone size: .; CDR3 DNA: TGTGCCAGCAGCCAGGGAGGACTAAACACTGGAAACACCATATATTTT; CDR3 protein: CASSQGGLNTGNTIYF
D gene: TRBD1; CDR3 length: 13; V gene: TRBV30; J gene: TRBJ2-2; clone size: .; CDR3 DNA: TGTGCCTGGCAGGGGGATTGGGCCGGGGAGCTGTTTTTT; CDR3 protein: CAWQGDWAGELFF
D gene: TRBD2; CDR3 length: 15; V gene: TRBV5-4; J gene: TRBJ2-7; clone size: .; CDR3 DNA: TGTGCCAGCAGCCCCAAGGAGCGGGGGGGCTACGAGCAGTACTTC; CDR3 protein: CASSPKERGGYEQYF
D gene: .; CDR3 length: 14; V gene: TRBV29-1; J gene: TRBJ2-3; clone size: .; CDR3 DNA: TGCAGCGTTGAAGGACAGGCCAGCACAGATACGCAGTATTTT; CDR3 protein: CSVEGQASTDTQYF
D gene: TRBD2; CDR3 length: 16; V gene: TRBV27; J gene: TRBJ2-7; clone size: .; CDR3 DNA: TGTGCCAGCAGTCGAGGGACTAGCGGGCTTTCCTACGAGCAGTACTTC; CDR3 protein: CASSRGTSGLSYEQYF
D gene: TRBD1; CDR3 length: 17; V gene: TRBV19; J gene: TRBJ1-2; clone size: .; CDR3 DNA: TGTGCCAGTCAGAAGGGGGACAGGGGGACCTCTAACTATGGCTACACCTTC; CDR3 protein: CASQKGDRGTSNYGYTF
D gene: .; CDR3 length: 15; V gene: TRBV14; J gene: TRBJ1-1; clone size: once; CDR3 DNA: TGTGCCAGCAGGCCTGCTGGACAGCCGAACACTGAAGCTTTCTTT; CDR3 protein: CASRPAGQPNTEAFF
D gene: TRBD1; CDR3 length: 13; V gene: TRBV6-5; J gene: TRBJ2-7; clone size: .; CDR3 DNA: TGTGCCAGCAGTTCGGGACAGGGCTACGAGCAGTACTTC; CDR3 protein: CASSSGQGYEQYF
D gene: TRBD2; CDR3 length: 15; V gene: TRBV27; J gene: TRBJ2-3; clone size: .; CDR3 DNA: TGTGCCAGCAGTTGGACTAGCGGGGCCCCAGATACGCAGTATTTT; CDR3 protein: CASSWTSGAPDTQYF
D gene: TRBD1; CDR3 length: 17; V gene: TRBV18; J gene: TRBJ1-1; clone size: .; CDR3 DNA: TGTGCCAGCTCACCACCTTTACAGGGGAAGGTGAACACTGAAGCTTTCTTT; CDR3 protein: CASSPPLQGKVNTEAFF
D gene: .; CDR3 length: 13; V gene: TRBV9; J gene: TRBJ1-2; clone size: once; CDR3 DNA: TGTGCCAGCAGTTCAACAGGGAACTATGGCTACACCTTC; CDR3 protein: CASSSTGNYGYTF
D gene: .; CDR3 length: 13; V gene: TRBV27; J gene: TRBJ2-1; clone size: .; CDR3 DNA: TGTGCCAGCAGTTTCGTCGAAAGCGGGGAGCAGTTCTTC; CDR3 protein: CASSFVESGEQFF
D gene: TRBD2; CDR3 length: 15; V gene: TRBV19; J gene: TRBJ2-1; clone size: .; CDR3 DNA: TGTGCCAGTAGTAATAGCGGGGGGGCGCCCGATGAGCAGTTCTTC; CDR3 protein: CASSNSGGAPDEQFF
D gene: TRBD1; CDR3 length: 14; V gene: TRBV4-1; J gene: TRBJ1-2; clone size: .; CDR3 DNA: TGCGCCAGCAGCCAAGATGGGACAGGGTATGGCTACACCTTC; CDR3 protein: CASSQDGTGYGYTF
D gene: .; CDR3 length: 12; V gene: TRBV5-1; J gene: TRBJ2-2; clone size: .; CDR3 DNA: TGCGCCAGCAGCCCAGGGACCGGGGAGCTGTTTTTT; CDR3 protein: CASSPGTGELFF
D gene: .; CDR3 length: 13; V gene: TRBV6-5; J gene: TRBJ2-7; clone size: .; CDR3 DNA: TGTGCCATCCCTGGCGGGGCCCCCTACGAGCAGTACTTC; CDR3 protein: CAIPGGAPYEQYF
D gene: TRBD1; CDR3 length: 15; V gene: TRBV9; J gene: TRBJ1-4; clone size: .; CDR3 DNA: TGTGCCAGCAGCAGGGGGGACAGGGAAAAGGAAAAACTGTTTTTT; CDR3 protein: CASSRGDREKEKLFF
D gene: TRBD1; CDR3 length: 13; V gene: TRBV10-3; J gene: TRBJ2-7; clone size: .; CDR3 DNA: TGTGCCACCGGTGGACAGGGAAACTACGAGCAGTACTTC; CDR3 protein: CATGGQGNYEQYF
D gene: TRBD1; CDR3 length: 15; V gene: TRBV7-2; J gene: TRBJ2-3; clone size: .; CDR3 DNA: TGTGCCAGCAGCTTATCCGGACAGGGACCAGATACGCAGTATTTT; CDR3 protein: CASSLSGQGPDTQYF
D gene: TRBD1; CDR3 length: 19; V gene: TRBV2; J gene: TRBJ2-5; clone size: .; CDR3 DNA: TGTGCCAGCAGTGAACTTTGGGGTGACAGGGGAGGTTCTCGGGAGACCCAGTACTTC; CDR3 protein: CASSELWGDRGGSRETQYF
D gene: TRBD2; CDR3 length: 13; V gene: TRBV10-2; J gene: TRBJ2-7; clone size: .; CDR3 DNA: TGCGCCACCCAGCGGGGTCCCCTCTACGAGCAGTACTTC; CDR3 protein: CATQRGPLYEQYF
D gene: TRBD1; CDR3 length: 15; V gene: TRBV4-1; J gene: TRBJ2-7; clone size: once; CDR3 DNA: TGCGCCAGCAGCCAATTCCGGGACAGAATCTACGAGCAGTACTTC; CDR3 protein: CASSQFRDRIYEQYF
D gene: TRBD1; CDR3 length: 15; V gene: TRBV6-4; J gene: TRBJ2-3; clone size: few; CDR3 DNA: TGTGCCAGCAGTCCCGGACAGGGCAGCACAGATACGCAGTATTTT; CDR3 protein: CASSPGQGSTDTQYF
D gene: TRBD1; CDR3 length: 13; V gene: TRBV10-2; J gene: TRBJ2-7; clone size: .; CDR3 DNA: TGCGCCAGCGGGGGACAGCCCTCCTACGAGCAGTACTTC; CDR3 protein: CASGGQPSYEQYF
D gene: .; CDR3 length: 13; V gene: TRBV7-8; J gene: TRBJ1-1; clone size: .; CDR3 DNA: TGTGCCAGCAGCTTAGCTCATCACACTGAAGCTTTCTTT; CDR3 protein: CASSLAHHTEAFF
D gene: TRBD1; CDR3 length: 15; V gene: TRBV5-1; J gene: TRBJ2-1; clone size: .; CDR3 DNA: TGCGCCAGCAGCTCCGGACAGGGTGCCTACAATGAGCAGTTCTTC; CDR3 protein: CASSSGQGAYNEQFF
D gene: .; CDR3 length: 12; V gene: TRBV2; J gene: TRBJ1-2; clone size: .; CDR3 DNA: TGTGCCAGCAGTGCCGGGGGATATGGCTACACCTTC; CDR3 protein: CASSAGGYGYTF
D gene: TRBD2; CDR3 length: 13; V gene: TRBV10-1; J gene: TRBJ2-1; clone size: .; CDR3 DNA: TGCGCCAGCAGTGAGACGACTAGCGGAAAGCAGTTCTTC; CDR3 protein: CASSETTSGKQFF
D gene: TRBD1; CDR3 length: 14; V gene: TRBV6-5; J gene: TRBJ1-2; clone size: once; CDR3 DNA: TGTGCCAGCACCCGAAGGGACAGGGGGCTCGGCTACACCTTC; CDR3 protein: CASTRRDRGLGYTF
D gene: .; CDR3 length: 13; V gene: TRBV18; J gene: TRBJ1-2; clone size: .; CDR3 DNA: TGTGCCAGCTCACCTGCGGGGCACGAGGGCTACACCTTC; CDR3 protein: CASSPAGHEGYTF
D gene: .; CDR3 length: 16; V gene: TRBV6-5; J gene: TRBJ1-2; clone size: .; CDR3 DNA: TGTGCCAGCAGTTACTCAGGAGGGGTCCATAACTATGGCTACACCTTC; CDR3 protein: CASSYSGGVHNYGYTF
D gene: TRBD2; CDR3 length: 16; V gene: TRBV27; J gene: TRBJ2-1; clone size: .; CDR3 DNA: TGTGCCAGCAAGTCAGCGGGGGGGAGCTCCTACAATGAGCAGTTCTTC; CDR3 protein: CASKSAGGSSYNEQFF